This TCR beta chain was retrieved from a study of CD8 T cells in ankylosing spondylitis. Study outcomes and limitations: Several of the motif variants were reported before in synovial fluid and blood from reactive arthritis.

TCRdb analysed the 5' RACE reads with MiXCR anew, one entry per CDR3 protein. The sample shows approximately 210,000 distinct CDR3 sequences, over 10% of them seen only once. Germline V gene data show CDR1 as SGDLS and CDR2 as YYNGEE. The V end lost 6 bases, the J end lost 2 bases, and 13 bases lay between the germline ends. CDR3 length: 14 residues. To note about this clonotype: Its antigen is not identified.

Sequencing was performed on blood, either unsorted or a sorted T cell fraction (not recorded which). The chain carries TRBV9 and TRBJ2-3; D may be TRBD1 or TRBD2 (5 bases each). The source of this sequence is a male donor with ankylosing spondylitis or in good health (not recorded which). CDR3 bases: TGTGCCAGCAAGGGCCCGGGGACCACAGATACGCAGTATTTT. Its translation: CASKGPGTTDTQYF.